This passage covers 27 T cell receptor beta chains from one sample sequenced in a study of spatial heterogeneity in lung cancer. TCRdb reanalysed the 5' RACE reads using MiXCR and keeps one entry per CDR3 protein. The repertoire includes about 52,000 distinct CDR3 sequences, more than 6.5% of them detected once, and 35% sits in the top ten. As to time point: blood at routine non-recurrence follow-up after resection. Whole RNA, isolated from tumor, nontumor lung or frozen PBMC, was sequenced without prior sorting. Sequencing used PBMCs, obtained at follow-up. These receptors originate from a female donor with early-stage non-small cell lung cancer.

The chain uses TRBV11-2 and TRBJ1-2; 8 bases match TRBD1. CDR3 length equals 17 residues. Germline V gives CDR1 SGHAT, CDR2 FQNNGV. V was clipped by 4 bases and J by 0 bases; unmatched bases: 10. CDR3 sequence (DNA): TGTGCCAGCAGCTCCATAGGACAGGGCCGATCTAACTATGGCTACACCTTC. Translating gives CASSSIGQGRSNYGYTF.

This clonotype was seen a handful of times. This chain uses TRBV20-1 with TRBJ2-7, with 8 bases aligning to TRBD2. Germline CDR1 is DFQATT and CDR2 is SNEGSKA (reference sequence). Trimming cost V 6 bases and J 3 bases; bases outside gene matches: 10. This CDR3 is built from 14 residues. In nucleotides, the CDR3 is TGCAGTGCCCCGCGAGCCAGCGGGGGCTACGAGCAGTACTTC. Translated: CSAPRASGGYEQYF.

This clonotype was seen repeatedly, ten times or more. The CDR3 spells CASSPREDSSSYNEQFF. Written as DNA, the CDR3 is TGTGCCAGCAGCCCTAGGGAAGACAGTAGCTCCTACAATGAGCAGTTCTTC. The rearrangement uses TRBV7-9 and TRBJ2-1, with D perhaps matching TRBD1 (5 bases). This CDR3 has 17 residues. Germline V gives CDR1 SEHNR, CDR2 FQNEAQ (reference sequence). Trimming took off 5 bases at V and 0 bases at J, with 17 bases between the two ends. Combining the CDR3 with reference TRBV7-9 and TRBJ2-1 gives the whole variable domain DTGVSQNPRHKITKRGQNVTFRCDPISEHNRLYWYRQTLGQGPEFLTYFQNEAQLEKSRLLSDRFSAERPKGSFSTLEIQRTEQGDSAMYLCASSPREDSSSYNEQFFGPGTRLTVL.

In its sample, this clonotype was seen many times. The chain carries TRBV20-1 and TRBJ2-7; 9 positions agree with TRBD1. Per the germline V gene, CDR1 is DFQATT and CDR2 is SNEGSKA (reference sequence). The CDR3 is made up of 15 amino acids. The junction had 12 bases not matched to a gene; V was cut back by 4 bases and J by 5 bases. The CDR3: CSATYRDRVADEQYF. CDR3 DNA: TGCAGTGCTACCTACCGGGACAGGGTCGCCGACGAGCAGTACTTC.

This clonotype was detected many times. This rearrangement joins TRBV27 to TRBJ2-4; D not certain. The CDR3 extends over 14 amino acids. V gave up 4 bases and J gave up 9 bases, with 16 bases separating them. Germline V gene data show CDR1 as MNHEY and CDR2 as SMNVEV (reference sequence). The CDR3 protein is CASSSAGRLGIQYF. CDR3 bases: TGTGCCAGCAGTTCGGCAGGCCGGCTCGGCATTCAGTACTTC.

This clonotype was counted at least ten times. The J gene is TRBJ1-6, the V gene TRBV7-3; D is perhaps TRBD1 (5 bases). The CDR3 sequence is 13 residues long. Germline CDR1 and CDR2: SGHTA and FQGTGA. V was pared by 6 bases and J by 7 bases, with 10 bases between. CDR3 in amino acids: CASSVGGNSPLHF. The CDR3 nucleotides read TGTGCCAGCAGTGTCGGGGGAAATTCACCCCTCCACTTT.

This clonotype was counted at least ten times. Written as DNA, the CDR3 is TGTGCCAGCAGACCGGGGGGATTCACAGATACGCAGTATTTT. Protein sequence: CASRPGGFTDTQYF. The V call is TRBV6-2 or TRBV6-3, the J call TRBJ2-3; 7 bases match TRBD2. CDR3 length equals 14 residues. The ends lost 6 bases at V and 2 bases at J; junction bases unmatched: 5. Looked up from germline, CDR1 is MNHEY and CDR2 is SVGEGT.

In its sample, this clonotype was seen many times. The CDR3 is CASSSRKGVGQPQHF. The CDR3 DNA sequence: TGTGCCAGCAGCTCCCGGAAGGGGGTGGGTCAGCCCCAGCATTTT. The chain links TRBV7-2 to TRBJ1-5; tentative D call: TRBD1 (6 bases). The germline V gene encodes CDR1 SGHTA and CDR2 FQGNSA. The V end lost 4 bases, the J end lost 6 bases, and 16 bases lay between the germline ends. This CDR3 has 15 residues.

This clonotype was counted ten times or more. The rearrangement uses TRBV7-2 and TRBJ2-1, with D tentatively TRBD2 (7 bases). Looked up from germline, CDR1 is SGHTA and CDR2 is FQGNSA. Trimming removed 3 bases from V and 7 bases from J, with 13 bases in between. CDR3 size: 14 residues. CDR3 bases: TGTGCCAGCAGCTTCCGTGCGGGGGCAAATGAGCAGTTCTTC. It encodes CASSFRAGANEQFF.

The sample holds a few counts of this clonotype. This sequence joins TRBV2 and TRBJ1-6; no clear D. V was trimmed by 6 bases and J by 9 bases, leaving 15 bases between them. The CDR3 extends over 14 amino acids. Per germline, CDR1 SNHLY and CDR2 FYNNEI. The chain's CDR3 is CASSADGFGSPLHF. The CDR3 coding sequence is TGTGCCAGCAGCGCAGACGGGTTCGGTTCACCCCTCCACTTT.

There are many counts of this clonotype. This chain joins TRBV28 and TRBJ2-1; tentatively, D is TRBD1 (5 bases). Between the trimmed V and J ends, which lost 2 bases and 6 bases, there was a span of 8 bases. CDR1 is MDHEN and CDR2 is SYDVKM in the germline V gene. This CDR3 region has 13 residues. DNA for the CDR3: TGTGCCAGCAGTTTAGGGGCCCCCAATGAGCAGTTCTTC. It translates to CASSLGAPNEQFF.

CDR3 loop: CASSPPSRGTTEAFF. In DNA form, the CDR3 reads TGTGCCAGCAGCCCACCTAGTAGGGGGACCACTGAAGCTTTCTTT. V and J are TRBV3-1 and TRBJ1-1; possibly TRBD1 for D (6 bases). The CDR3 loop spans 15 amino acids. Per germline, CDR1 LGHDT and CDR2 YNNKEL (reference sequence). The V end lost 4 bases, the J end lost 4 bases, and 16 bases lay between the germline ends.

This clonotype was seen repeatedly, ten times or more. V gene TRBV9 combines with J gene TRBJ1-6; D not certain. The CDR3 has 15 amino acids. V gave up 0 bases and J gave up 0 bases, with 4 bases separating them. Germline CDR1 and CDR2: SGDLS and YYNGEE. CDR3 DNA: TGTGCCAGCAGCGTAGAGAGCTCCTATAATTCACCCCTCCACTTT. Its translation is CASSVESSYNSPLHF.

The rearrangement links TRBV15 to TRBJ2-7, with TRBD1 matching over 8 bases. This CDR3 region has 14 residues. The J segment lost 6 bases and the V segment lost 6 bases, leaving 10 bases of the junction unmatched. CDR1 is LNHNV and CDR2 is YYDKDF in the germline V gene (reference sequence). This chain's CDR3 is CATRPTGEATEQYF. The DNA of the CDR3 is TGTGCCACCAGACCGACAGGGGAGGCCACCGAGCAGTACTTC.

The V call is TRBV6-5, the J call TRBJ2-2, with 7 bases aligning to TRBD1. J was trimmed by 9 bases and V by 5 bases; bases with no gene match: 12. The CDR3 contains 15 residues. In germline, CDR1 is MNHEY, CDR2 SVGAGI. CDR3 DNA: TGTGCCAGCAGTCCGACGAAGGGACAGTCGTGGGAGCTGTTTTTT. It translates to CASSPTKGQSWELFF.

This chain joins TRBV4-1 and TRBJ2-5; 14 bases match TRBD2. The CDR3 is made up of 16 amino acids. The V segment lost 1 base and the J segment 5 bases; nucleotides outside the gene matches: 3. CDR1 and CDR2 from the germline V gene are MGHRA and YSYEKL. CDR3 in amino acids: CASSQGGLAGVETQYF. The DNA for the CDR3 is TGCGCCAGCAGCCAAGGGGGACTAGCGGGGGTCGAGACCCAGTACTTC.

This clonotype occurred many times. The chain uses TRBV20-1 and TRBJ2-2, with D tentatively TRBD1 (6 bases). The CDR3 has 13 amino acids. CDR1 and CDR2 from the germline V gene are DFQATT and SNEGSKA (reference sequence). Trimming shortened V by 3 bases and J by 8 bases, and 13 bases separated the two germline ends. CDR3 in amino acids: CSASPGVQGELFF. The DNA of the CDR3 is TGCAGTGCTAGTCCAGGGGTACAGGGGGAGCTGTTTTTT.

This clonotype was seen at least ten times. The chain has TRBV9 and TRBJ1-6; 11 bases fit TRBD1. Germline trimming cut 2 bases from V and 10 bases from J; bases unmatched to any gene: 5. From germline, CDR1 is SGDLS and CDR2 YYNGEE. The CDR3 sequence is 15 residues long. Here the CDR3 DNA reads TGTGCCAGCAGCGTTAGAGGGACAGGGGGATCACCCCTCCACTTT. As protein: CASSVRGTGGSPLHF. The whole variable domain, filled in from reference TRBV9 and TRBJ1-6, reads DSGVTQTPKHLITATGQRVTLRCSPRSGDLSVYWYQQSLDQGLQFLIQYYNGEERAKGNILERFSAQQFPDLHSELNLSSLELGDSALYFCASSVRGTGGSPLHFGNGTRLTVT.

The chain couples TRBV14 to TRBJ2-1; D gene unclear. V lost 0 bases and J 6 bases, leaving 6 bases between the germline ends. This CDR3 has 13 residues. Germline V gives CDR1 SGHDN, CDR2 FVKESK. The CDR3 loop is CASSQDNSNEQFF. CDR3 in DNA: TGTGCCAGCAGCCAAGATAATAGCAATGAGCAGTTCTTC.

This clonotype was seen repeatedly, ten times or more. V is TRBV5-1 and J is TRBJ1-4; 7 bases line up with TRBD1. The CDR3 runs 16 residues. Trimming cost V 4 bases and J 4 bases; bases outside gene matches: 10. Germline CDR1 reads SGHRS; CDR2 reads YFSETQ. The CDR3: CASSPMGTDLNEKLFF. The CDR3 DNA is TGCGCCAGCAGCCCGATGGGGACAGACCTTAATGAAAAACTGTTTTTT.

Within the sample, this clonotype is medium-sized. The genes are TRBV5-1 and TRBJ2-2; no reliable D call. CDR1 and CDR2 (germline): SGHRS, YFSETQ. The V end lost 7 bases, the J end lost 2 bases, and 12 bases lay between the germline ends. The CDR3 totals 14 residues. The DNA for the CDR3 is TGCGCCAGCCGGCGAGATGGTAACACCGGGGAGCTGTTTTTT. Translated: CASRRDGNTGELFF.

A few counts support this clonotype. The chain is built from TRBV2 and TRBJ2-3; D may match TRBD1 or TRBD2 (5 bases each). V was shortened by 6 bases and J by 0 bases, with 25 bases between the two germline ends. In germline, CDR1 is SNHLY, CDR2 FYNNEI. The CDR3 totals 19 residues. This chain's CDR3 is CASSRGAMKLSSSTDTQYF. DNA for the CDR3: TGTGCCAGCAGCCGAGGGGCTATGAAACTATCCTCTAGCACAGATACGCAGTATTTT.

This clonotype has more than one count but fewer than ten. The V and J genes are TRBV18 and TRBJ1-2; no clear D gene. The V end was cut by 3 bases, the J end by 7 bases, with 6 bases between. The CDR3 is made up of 11 amino acids. The germline gives CDR1 KGHSH, CDR2 LQKENI. Here the CDR3 reads CASSPDGGYTF. For the CDR3, the DNA is TGTGCCAGCTCACCGGACGGTGGCTACACCTTC. Full variable domain (missing parts from reference TRBV18 and TRBJ1-2): NAGVMQNPRHLVRRRGQEARLRCSPMKGHSHVYWYRQLPEEGLKFMVYLQKENIIDESGMPKERFSAEFPKEGPSILRIQQVVRGDSAAYFCASSPDGGYTFGSGTRLTVV.

This clonotype was observed at least ten times. The V call is TRBV4-1, the J call TRBJ2-6; no reliable D call. V dropped 5 bases and J dropped 8 bases, with 13 bases sitting between them. The CDR3 has 14 amino acids. Germline CDR1 MGHRA, CDR2 YSYEKL. The DNA for the CDR3 is TGCGCCAGCAGCGTTTCTCTGGGGACCAACGTCCTGACTTTC. It translates to CASSVSLGTNVLTF.

Many counts were recorded for this clonotype. The chain employs TRBV18 and TRBJ2-1, with 12 positions matching TRBD2. Germline V gene sequence: CDR1 KGHSH, CDR2 LQKENI. The ends lost 5 bases at V and 8 bases at J; junction bases unmatched: 7. This CDR3 has 15 amino acids. The CDR3, as DNA: TGTGCCAGCTCATCGACTAGCGGGGGTACGGATGAGCAGTTCTTC. Protein: CASSSTSGGTDEQFF.

This clonotype appeared many times. V gene TRBV20-1 combines with J gene TRBJ2-3; a weak D match, TRBD1 (6 bases). Trimming took off 4 bases at V and 0 bases at J, with 8 bases between the two ends. The CDR3 sequence is 13 residues long. Germline V gene lookup returns CDR1 DFQATT and CDR2 SNEGSKA (reference sequence). Here the CDR3 reads CSANRESTDTQYF. Here the CDR3 DNA reads TGCAGTGCTAACAGGGAGAGCACAGATACGCAGTATTTT.

This clonotype has only a few counts. The V gene is TRBV7-2, the J gene TRBJ2-2, with 7 bases aligning to TRBD2. Germline lookup yields CDR1 SGHTA and CDR2 FQGNSA. Trimming removed 3 bases from V and 2 bases from J; junction bases left unmatched: 9. This CDR3 has 17 amino acids. Here the CDR3 DNA reads TGTGCCAGCAGCTTTCGGAGCGGGACTACAAACACCGGGGAGCTGTTTTTT. Protein product: CASSFRSGTTNTGELFF.